What follows is one TCR beta chain and its context. The CDR3 runs to 15 residues. Germline values: CDR1 SQVTM, CDR2 ANQGSEA. With 2 bases removed from V and 2 bases from J, the gap between germline ends came to 15 bases. Co-extracting RNA and DNA was done with roughly 17-32 mg of unsorted bulk tissue as input. The data belong to a study of tumor-infiltrating lymphocytes in primary liver carcinoma. With around 490 ng total RNA as template and a constant-region primer, TCR beta cDNA was made. TCR beta libraries came from three nested multiplex PCR rounds using slightly modified ARM-PCR. The first two PCR rounds used TRBV1-TRBV30 primers with a Cbeta primer, approximately 10 cycles each. Each CDR3 protein is one row after TCRdb ran MiXCR on the multiplex PCR reads. This sample has around 100,000 distinct CDR3 sequences, with about 67% found just once.

The sequenced sample was liver tumor tissue from sampling region 2. The subset was: tumor region T2, inferior pole. V is TRBV29-1 and J is TRBJ2-5, with D possibly being TRBD1 (7 bases). The receptor was derived from a woman aged 55-69 years with primary liver carcinoma and hepatitis B virus infection. The CDR3 reads CSVELARGRQETQYF. Here the CDR3 DNA reads TGCAGCGTTGAACTGGCCAGGGGGAGGCAAGAGACCCAGTACTTC.